The present TCR beta chain was sequenced within a study of vaccination and CD4 T cells after COVID-19. Turning to this clonotype: Its antigen is as yet unknown. At one end the junction does not follow the germline gene, possibly because of a read error.

As for treatment: roughly 10-day PBMC culture with coronavirus spike peptide pools or control peptides (ViraFEST assay). Germline-derived CDR1 and CDR2 are DFQATT and SNEGSKA (reference sequence). The CDR3 totals 14 residues. The study sequenced cultured CD4+ T cell DNA using the Oncomine TCR Beta short-read assay. In TCRdb, the PCR reads were re-called with MiXCR into one record per CDR3 protein. The repertoire includes 7,000 to 8,500 distinct CDR3 sequences, 61% of them detected once, and about a third sits in the top ten. The TCR sequence derives from a human donor who had recovered from COVID-19. V is TRBV20-1 and J is TRBJ1-3; D possibly corresponds to TRBD1 (6 bases). Sequencing input: CD4+ T cells from blood, cultured in vitro. The CDR3 DNA is TGCAGTGCTAGTAAGGGGGTGTCTGGAAACATCATATATTTT. This codes for CSASKGVSGNIIYF.